These 2 T cell receptor beta chains were all obtained from the same sample, sequenced in a study of blood T cell repertoires in COVID-19 (dated by TCRdb to about 2020). The method was the immunoSEQ multiplex PCR assay. What TCRdb holds here is the immuneACCESS table cut down to in-frame rearrangements. Part of the clones is not present; checked against another copy, under half of the missing clones reflect an unresolved V gene, and the others are unexplained. Across this sample there are more than 300,000 clones, with around nine tenths seen only once. About 7.3% of the sample is in the top ten clones. Sample: peripheral blood. The receptors stem from a woman between 70 and 85 years old with COVID-19, enrolled during active disease.

This clone was detected once. The chain carries TRBV15 and TRBJ1-6, with a tentative D call TRBD1 (6 bases). Germline V gives CDR1 LNHNV, CDR2 YYDKDF (reference sequence). This CDR3 is 19 amino acids long. V was cut by 0 bases and J by 3 bases, with 18 bases left in between. The CDR3 sequence: CATSRDPPHRALYNSPLHF. In DNA, the CDR3 is TGTGCCACCAGCAGAGATCCCCCCCACAGGGCTCTCTATAATTCACCCCTCCACTTT.

This sequence joins TRBV5-6 and TRBJ2-3, with D maybe TRBD2 (5 bases). Trimming took 9 bases from V and 12 from J, leaving 11 bases between them. The CDR3 runs 9 residues. CDR1 and CDR2 from the germline V gene are SGHDT and YYEEEE. The CDR3 is CATGNYQYF. In nucleotides, the CDR3 is TGTGCCACCGGGAATTACCAGTATTTT.